This T cell receptor beta chain stems from a study of molecular identifiers for immune sequencing clone quantification. The sample holds many counts of this clonotype. Preparation of naive CD8 libraries involved about 17,000 to 1,100,000 sorted cells and 10%, 30% or 50% RNA. One entry per CDR3 protein results from TCRdb running MiXCR on the PCR reads. The sample holds over 85,000 distinct CDR3 sequences; 30% to 45% are singletons and the top ten take roughly 10%. The CDR3 consists of 17 residues. J gave up 4 bases and V 1 base, and 9 bases lay outside the gene matches. CDR1 is SGHTA and CDR2 is FQGNSA in the germline V gene.

The sequenced sample was naive CD8+ T cells from blood, with Jurkat cell RNA spiked in. Sample subset: FACS-sorted CD8+CD4-CCR7+CD45RA+ naive T cells. The clonotype comes from a human donor in good health. Some libraries in this study had Jurkat cell RNA spiked in. The chain recombines TRBV7-2 with TRBJ1-2, with 10 bases fitting TRBD1. CDR3 region: CASSLDPDRGQSYGYTF. The CDR3 nucleotides read TGTGCCAGCAGCTTAGACCCTGACAGGGGGCAAAGCTATGGCTACACCTTC.